One and the same sample provided the 4 T cell receptor beta chains below, sequenced in a study of beta chain features in type 1 diabetes. The whole isolated RNA underwent reverse transcription, so sequencing captured expressed TCRB transcripts. Generated by immunoSEQ multiplex PCR, the TCRdb table keeps only in-frame clones and is missing some. This sample has 350,000 or so clones; roughly a fifth occur once, and the top ten carry 0.035% to 0.05%. Sequencing was done on a sample of naive CD4+ T cells from blood. Source of these receptors: a woman younger than 35 in good health.

The gene calls are TRBV2 and TRBJ2-1; TRBD2 aligns across 11 bases. Trimming took 6 bases from V and 9 from J; bases not matched to a gene: 16. CDR1 and CDR2 from the germline V gene are SNHLY and FYNNEI. The CDR3 spans 17 residues. The CDR3 DNA reads TGTGCCAGCAGCCGACCCTCACTAGCGGGAGATACCAGTGAGCAGTTCTTC. Translated, it gives CASSRPSLAGDTSEQFF.

This clone has a handful of counts. The chain uses TRBV30 and TRBJ1-3, with D possibly being TRBD1 (6 bases). Between the trimmed V and J ends, which lost 2 bases and 2 bases, there was a span of 7 bases. Germline V lookup: CDR1 GTSNPN, CDR2 SVGIG (reference sequence). The CDR3 is 13 amino acids. CDR3 in amino acids: CAWSTGTGNTIYF. CDR3 in DNA: TGTGCCTGGAGTACAGGGACTGGAAACACCATATATTTT.

The chain has TRBV7-9 and TRBJ1-1; 9 bases align to TRBD1. The junction had 3 bases not matched to a gene; V was cut back by 3 bases and J by 4 bases. The CDR3 consists of 14 residues. The germline CDR1 and CDR2 sequences are SEHNR and FQNEAQ (reference sequence). The CDR3 coding sequence is TGTGCCAGCAGCTTGTGGACAGGGGTCACTGAAGCTTTCTTT. As protein: CASSLWTGVTEAFF.

The chain employs TRBV19 and TRBJ2-7; D perhaps matches TRBD2 (5 bases). Germline CDR1 LNHDA, CDR2 SQIVND (reference sequence). The CDR3 spans 13 residues. The V end lost 5 bases, the J end lost 6 bases, and 14 bases lay between the germline ends. The CDR3 nucleotides read TGTGCCAGTAGTTTTAAGAGGGCTTCCGAGCAGTACTTC. Translated: CASSFKRASEQYF.